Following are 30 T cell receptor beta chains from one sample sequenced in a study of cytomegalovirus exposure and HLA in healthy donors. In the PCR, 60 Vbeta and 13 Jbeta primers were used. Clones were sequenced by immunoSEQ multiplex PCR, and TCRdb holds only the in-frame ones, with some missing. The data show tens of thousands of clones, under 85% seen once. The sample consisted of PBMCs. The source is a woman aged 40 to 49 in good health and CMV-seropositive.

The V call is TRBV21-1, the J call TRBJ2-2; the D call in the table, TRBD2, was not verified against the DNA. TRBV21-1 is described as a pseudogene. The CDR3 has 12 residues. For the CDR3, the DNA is TGTGCCAGCAGCAACCCCGCCGGGGAGCTGTTTTTT. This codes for CASSNPAGELFF.

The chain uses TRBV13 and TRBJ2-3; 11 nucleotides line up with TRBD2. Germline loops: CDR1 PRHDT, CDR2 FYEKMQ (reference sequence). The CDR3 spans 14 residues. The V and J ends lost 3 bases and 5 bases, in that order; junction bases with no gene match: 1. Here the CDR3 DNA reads TGTGCCAGCAGCTTTCTAGCGGGAGGAGATACGCAGTATTTT. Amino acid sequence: CASSFLAGGDTQYF.

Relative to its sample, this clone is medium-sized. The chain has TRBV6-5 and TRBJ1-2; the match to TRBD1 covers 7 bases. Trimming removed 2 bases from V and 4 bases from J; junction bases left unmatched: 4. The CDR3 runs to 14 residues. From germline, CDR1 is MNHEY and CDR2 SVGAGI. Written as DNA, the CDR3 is TGTGCCAGCAGTTACGACAGGGCCCCCTATGGCTACACCTTC. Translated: CASSYDRAPYGYTF.

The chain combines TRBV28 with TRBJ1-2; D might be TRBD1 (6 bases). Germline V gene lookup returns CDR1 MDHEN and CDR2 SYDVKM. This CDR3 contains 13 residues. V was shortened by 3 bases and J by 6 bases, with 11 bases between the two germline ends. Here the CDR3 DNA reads TGTGCCAGCAGTTTGGCAGGGGACCATGGCTACACCTTC. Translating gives CASSLAGDHGYTF.

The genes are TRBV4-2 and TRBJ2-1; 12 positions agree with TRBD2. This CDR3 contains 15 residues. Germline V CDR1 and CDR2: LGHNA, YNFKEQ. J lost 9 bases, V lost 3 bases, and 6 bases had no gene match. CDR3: CASSHGLAGTPEQFF. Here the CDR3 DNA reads TGTGCCAGCAGCCACGGACTAGCGGGAACTCCTGAGCAGTTCTTC.

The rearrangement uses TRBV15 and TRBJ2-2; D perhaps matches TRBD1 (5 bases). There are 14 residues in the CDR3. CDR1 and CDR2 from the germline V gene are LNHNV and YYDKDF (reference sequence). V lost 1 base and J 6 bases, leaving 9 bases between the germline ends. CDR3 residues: CATSRGGPAGELFF. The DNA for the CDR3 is TGTGCCACCAGCAGAGGGGGCCCCGCCGGGGAGCTGTTTTTT.

This CDR3 is CASTQRVAGGSEQYF. The CDR3 DNA sequence: TGTGCCAGCACCCAACGCGTAGCGGGGGGCTCCGAGCAGTACTTC. The chain employs TRBV6-6 and TRBJ2-7; TRBD2 matches 10 bases. The V gene end was trimmed by 7 bases and the J gene end by 6 bases; junction bases not matched to a gene: 12. Germline loops: CDR1 MNHNY, CDR2 SVGAGI (reference sequence). The CDR3 is made up of 15 amino acids.

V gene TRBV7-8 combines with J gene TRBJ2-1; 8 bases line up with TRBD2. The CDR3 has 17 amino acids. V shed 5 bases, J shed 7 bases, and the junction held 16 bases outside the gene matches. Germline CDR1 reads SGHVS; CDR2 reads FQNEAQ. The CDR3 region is CASSPDLGLASGNEQFF. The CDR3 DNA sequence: TGTGCCAGCAGCCCGGACCTAGGACTAGCCTCGGGGAATGAGCAGTTCTTC.

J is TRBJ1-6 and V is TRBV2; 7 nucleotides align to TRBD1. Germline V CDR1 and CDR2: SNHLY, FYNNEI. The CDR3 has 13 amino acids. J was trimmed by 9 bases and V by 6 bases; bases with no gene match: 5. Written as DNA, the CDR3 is TGTGCCAGCAGCGGATGGACAGGTTCACCCCTCCACTTT. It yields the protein CASSGWTGSPLHF.

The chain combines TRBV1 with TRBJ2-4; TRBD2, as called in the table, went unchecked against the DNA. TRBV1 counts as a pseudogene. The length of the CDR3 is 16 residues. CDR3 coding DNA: TGCACCAGCAGCCCTAGCGGAAAGGTTACCAAAAACATTCAGTACTTC. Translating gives CTSSPSGKVTKNIQYF.

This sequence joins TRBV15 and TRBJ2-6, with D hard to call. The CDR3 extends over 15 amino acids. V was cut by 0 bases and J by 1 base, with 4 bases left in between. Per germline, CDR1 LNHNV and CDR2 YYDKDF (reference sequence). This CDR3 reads CATSRDRSGANVLTF. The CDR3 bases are TGTGCCACCAGCAGAGACAGGTCTGGGGCCAACGTCCTGACTTTC.

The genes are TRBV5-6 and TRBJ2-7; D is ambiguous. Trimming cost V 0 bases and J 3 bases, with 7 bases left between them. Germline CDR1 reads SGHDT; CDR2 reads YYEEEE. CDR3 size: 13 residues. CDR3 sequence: CASSLGVYYEQYF. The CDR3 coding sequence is TGTGCCAGCAGCTTGGGAGTCTACTACGAGCAGTACTTC.

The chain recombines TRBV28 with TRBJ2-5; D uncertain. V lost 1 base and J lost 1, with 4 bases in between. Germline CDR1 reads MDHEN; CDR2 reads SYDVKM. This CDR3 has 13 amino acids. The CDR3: CASSLSSQETQYF. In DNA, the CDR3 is TGTGCCAGCAGTTTATCGAGCCAAGAGACCCAGTACTTC.

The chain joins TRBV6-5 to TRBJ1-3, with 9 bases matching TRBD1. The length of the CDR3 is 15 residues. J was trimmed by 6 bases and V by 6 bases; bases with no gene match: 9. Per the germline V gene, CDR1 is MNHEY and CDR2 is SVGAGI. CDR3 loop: CASRDRGTRENTIYF. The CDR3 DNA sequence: TGTGCCAGCAGAGACAGGGGGACTAGGGAAAACACCATATATTTT.

CDR3 amino acids: CASSLGGLANRRGEQFF. The CDR3 DNA reads as TGTGCCAGCAGCTTAGGGGGACTAGCAAACCGACGAGGTGAGCAGTTCTTC. The chain employs TRBV7-9 and TRBJ2-1; TRBD2 matches at 9 bases. Trimming took 1 base from V and 9 from J; bases not matched to a gene: 13. The CDR3 is 17 residues long. Germline values: CDR1 SEHNR, CDR2 FQNEAQ (reference sequence).

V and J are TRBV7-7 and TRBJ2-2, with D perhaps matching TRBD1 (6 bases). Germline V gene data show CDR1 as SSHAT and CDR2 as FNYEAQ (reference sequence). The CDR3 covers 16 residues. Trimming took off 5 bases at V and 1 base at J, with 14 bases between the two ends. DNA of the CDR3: TGTGCCAGCAGCCCGAGGGACACCTGGAACACCGGGGAGCTGTTTTTT. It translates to CASSPRDTWNTGELFF.

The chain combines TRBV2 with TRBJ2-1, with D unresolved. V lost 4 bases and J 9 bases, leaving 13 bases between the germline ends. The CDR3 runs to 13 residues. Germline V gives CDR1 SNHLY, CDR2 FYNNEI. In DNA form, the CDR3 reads TGTGCCAGCAGTGTTGGCCGTACGGGTGAGCAGTTCTTC. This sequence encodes CASSVGRTGEQFF. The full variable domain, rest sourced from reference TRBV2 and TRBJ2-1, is EPEVTQTPSHQVTQMGQEVILRCVPISNHLYFYWYRQILGQKVEFLVSFYNNEISEKSEIFDDQFSVERPDGSNFTLKIRSTKLEDSAMYFCASSVGRTGEQFFGPGTRLTVL.

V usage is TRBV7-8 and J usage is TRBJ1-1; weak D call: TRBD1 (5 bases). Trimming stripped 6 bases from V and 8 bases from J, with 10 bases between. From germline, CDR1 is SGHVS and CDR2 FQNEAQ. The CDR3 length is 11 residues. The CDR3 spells CASRGRGEAFF. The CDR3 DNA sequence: TGTGCCAGCAGGGGGAGGGGCGAAGCTTTCTTT.

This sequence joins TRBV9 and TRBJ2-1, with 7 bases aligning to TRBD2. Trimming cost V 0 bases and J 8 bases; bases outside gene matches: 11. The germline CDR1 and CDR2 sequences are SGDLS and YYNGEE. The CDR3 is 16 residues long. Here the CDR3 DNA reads TGTGCCAGCAGCGTAGGGGGGAGGGGTTCAGCCTATGAGCAGTTCTTC. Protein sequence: CASSVGGRGSAYEQFF.

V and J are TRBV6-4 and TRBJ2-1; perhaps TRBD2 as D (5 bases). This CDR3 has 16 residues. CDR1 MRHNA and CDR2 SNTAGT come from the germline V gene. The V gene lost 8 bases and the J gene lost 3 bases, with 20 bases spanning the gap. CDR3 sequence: CASPDSVWEHYNEQFF. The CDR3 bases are TGTGCCAGCCCCGACTCAGTTTGGGAGCACTACAATGAGCAGTTCTTC.

CDR3 protein: CASSQGYVDSIQYF. CDR3 nucleotides: TGCGCCAGCAGCCAAGGGTACGTGGACAGCATTCAGTACTTC. V usage is TRBV4-1 and J usage is TRBJ2-4, with a weak D call TRBD1 (6 bases). Trimming took 1 base from V and 9 from J, leaving 13 bases between them. This CDR3 comprises 14 residues. The V gene's germline CDR1 is MGHRA and CDR2 YSYEKL.

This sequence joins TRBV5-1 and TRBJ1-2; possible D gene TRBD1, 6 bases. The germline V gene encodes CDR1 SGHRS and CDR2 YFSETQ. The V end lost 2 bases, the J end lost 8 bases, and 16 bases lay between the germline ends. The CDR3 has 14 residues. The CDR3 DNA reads TGCGCCAGCAGCTTTGCAGGGTTGGACAGAGGCTACACCTTC. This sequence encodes CASSFAGLDRGYTF.

The CDR3 DNA reads TGTGCCAGCAGCAGGGGGTTTAGAGAGACCCAGTACTTC. It specifies CASSRGFRETQYF. The chain combines TRBV7-7 with TRBJ2-5; a possible D gene is TRBD1 (6 bases). CDR3 length equals 13 residues. The germline V gene encodes CDR1 SSHAT and CDR2 FNYEAQ (reference sequence). With 5 bases removed from V and 4 bases from J, the gap between germline ends came to 11 bases.

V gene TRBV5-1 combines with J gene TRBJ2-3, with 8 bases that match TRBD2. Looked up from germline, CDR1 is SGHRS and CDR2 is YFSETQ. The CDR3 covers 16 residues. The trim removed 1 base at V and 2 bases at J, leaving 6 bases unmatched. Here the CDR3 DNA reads TGCGCCAGCAGCTTGCGGGGGGGCCTTACCACAGATACGCAGTATTTT. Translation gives CASSLRGGLTTDTQYF.

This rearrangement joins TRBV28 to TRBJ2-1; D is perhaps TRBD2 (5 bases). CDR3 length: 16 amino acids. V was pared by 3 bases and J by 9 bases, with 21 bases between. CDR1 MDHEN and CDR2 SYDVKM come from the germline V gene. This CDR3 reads CASSLVLLSAAGEQFF. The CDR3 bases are TGTGCCAGCAGTTTGGTGCTCTTGTCTGCGGCGGGTGAGCAGTTCTTC. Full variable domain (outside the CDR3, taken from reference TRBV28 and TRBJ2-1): DVKVTQSSRYLVKRTGEKVFLECVQDMDHENMFWYRQDPGLGLRLIYFSYDVKMKEKGDIPEGYSVSREKKERFSLILESASTNQTSMYLCASSLVLLSAAGEQFFGPGTRLTVL.

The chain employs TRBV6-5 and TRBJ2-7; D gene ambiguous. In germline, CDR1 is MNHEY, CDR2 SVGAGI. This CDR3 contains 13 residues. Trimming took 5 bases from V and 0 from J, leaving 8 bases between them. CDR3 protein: CASSLTVSYEQYF. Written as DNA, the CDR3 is TGTGCCAGCAGTCTAACGGTCTCCTACGAGCAGTACTTC.

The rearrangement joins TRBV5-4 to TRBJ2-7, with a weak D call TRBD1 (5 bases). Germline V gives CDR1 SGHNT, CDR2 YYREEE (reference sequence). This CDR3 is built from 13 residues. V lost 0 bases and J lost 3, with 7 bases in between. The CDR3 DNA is TGTGCCAGCAGCTTGGAAAGGGGCTACGAGCAGTACTTC. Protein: CASSLERGYEQYF.

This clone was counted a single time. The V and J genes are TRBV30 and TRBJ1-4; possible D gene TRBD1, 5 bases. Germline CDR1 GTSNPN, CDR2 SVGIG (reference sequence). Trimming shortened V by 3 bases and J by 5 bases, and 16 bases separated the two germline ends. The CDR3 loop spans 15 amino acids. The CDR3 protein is CAWSRPGGYNEKLFF. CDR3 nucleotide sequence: TGTGCCTGGAGCCGCCCGGGGGGGTACAATGAAAAACTGTTTTTT.

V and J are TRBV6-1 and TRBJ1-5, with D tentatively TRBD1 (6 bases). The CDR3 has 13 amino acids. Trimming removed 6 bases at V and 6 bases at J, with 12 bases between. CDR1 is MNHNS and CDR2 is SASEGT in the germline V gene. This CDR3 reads CASSKIQGQPQHF. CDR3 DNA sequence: TGTGCCAGCAGCAAGATACAGGGTCAGCCCCAGCATTTT.

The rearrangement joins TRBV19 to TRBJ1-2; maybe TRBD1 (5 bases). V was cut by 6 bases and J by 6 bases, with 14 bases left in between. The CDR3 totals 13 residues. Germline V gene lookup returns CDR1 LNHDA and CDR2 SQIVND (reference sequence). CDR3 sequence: CASRTWGTDGYTF. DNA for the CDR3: TGTGCCAGTAGAACCTGGGGGACTGATGGCTACACCTTC.